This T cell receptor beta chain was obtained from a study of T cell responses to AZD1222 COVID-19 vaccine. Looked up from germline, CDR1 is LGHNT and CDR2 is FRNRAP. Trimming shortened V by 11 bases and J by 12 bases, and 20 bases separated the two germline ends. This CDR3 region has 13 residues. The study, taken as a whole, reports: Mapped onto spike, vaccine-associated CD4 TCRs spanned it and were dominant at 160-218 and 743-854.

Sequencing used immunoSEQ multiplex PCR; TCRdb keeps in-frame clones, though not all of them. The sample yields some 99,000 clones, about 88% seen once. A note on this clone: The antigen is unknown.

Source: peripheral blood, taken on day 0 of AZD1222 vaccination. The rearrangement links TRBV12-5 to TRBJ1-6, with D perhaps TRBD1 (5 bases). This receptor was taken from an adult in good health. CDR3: CASQGEGSGPLHF. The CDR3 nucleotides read TGTGCTTCGCAGGGAGAAGGTTCCGGACCCCTCCACTTT.